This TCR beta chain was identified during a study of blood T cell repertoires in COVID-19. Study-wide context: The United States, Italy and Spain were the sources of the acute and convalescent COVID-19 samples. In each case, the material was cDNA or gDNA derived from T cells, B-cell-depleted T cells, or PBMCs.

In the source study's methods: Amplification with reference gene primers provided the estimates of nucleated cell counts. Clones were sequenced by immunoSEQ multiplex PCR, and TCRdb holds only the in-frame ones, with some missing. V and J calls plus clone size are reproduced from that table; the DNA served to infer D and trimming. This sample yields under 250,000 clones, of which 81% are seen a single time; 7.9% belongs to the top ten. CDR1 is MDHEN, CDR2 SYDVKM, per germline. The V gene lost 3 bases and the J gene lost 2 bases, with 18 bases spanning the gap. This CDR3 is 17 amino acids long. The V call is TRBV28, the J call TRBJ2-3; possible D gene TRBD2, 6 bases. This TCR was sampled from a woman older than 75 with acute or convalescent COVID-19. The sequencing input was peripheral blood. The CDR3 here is CASSFLPVKGLTDTQYF. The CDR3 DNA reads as TGTGCCAGCAGTTTTCTACCAGTAAAGGGACTCACAGATACGCAGTATTTT.